This T cell receptor beta chain was captured by sequencing in a study of long-term antiretroviral therapy in people with HIV. Findings and limits, study-wide: There were no data on ART adherence, viral resistance or therapy changes, a gap that limits inferences about post-ART repertoire changes. Blood obtained between the mid-2000s and the late 2010s may reflect older ART regimens.

V was clipped by 0 bases and J by 2 bases, with 10 bases between them. CDR3 length: 15 amino acids. Germline CDR1 reads MGHRA; CDR2 reads YSYEKL. Specimens carried about 0.95-11 million cryopreserved PBMC before DNA extraction. Run at survey level, the immunoSEQ assay was version v3.0. The repertoire was sequenced with immunoSEQ multiplex PCR; TCRdb's copy has only in-frame clones and lacks some. Of under 40,000 clones listed, approximately 80% are singletons. Concerning this clone itself: As yet, its antigen is unknown.

The sequences come from unsorted PBMCs, collected 0.3 years after starting antiretroviral therapy. This TCR derives from a man between 18 and 29 years old with HIV. The rearrangement links TRBV4-1 to TRBJ1-2, with a tentative D call TRBD1 (6 bases). The CDR3 DNA follows: TGCGCCAGCAGCCAAGAAGGGGGACCGAACTATGGCTACACCTTC. Protein sequence: CASSQEGGPNYGYTF.